This TCR beta chain was sequenced for a study of T cell repertoires in cytomegalovirus infection. Study at large: HLA-B-restricted CMV epitopes that are well studied were used alongside recently identified HLA-C-restricted ones. Both a matching HLA type and CMV infection were indicated by public TCR beta signatures.

Broader study findings: Dominating the ex vivo response were TCR beta clonotypes that were CMV-specific and HLA-C-restricted.

TCRdb ran MiXCR on the reads and lists one entry per CDR3 protein. The sample consists of approximately 910,000 distinct CDR3 sequences, around 30% of them appearing once. Trimming at V came to 5 bases and at J to 2 bases, leaving 6 bases not matched to a gene. The CDR3 totals 15 residues. Germline assignment: CDR1 SGHRS and CDR2 YFSETQ. Comments on this clonotype: Its antigen is currently unknown.

This TCR was recovered from a human donor in good health (CMV status not recorded). Some clones in this sample may be carry-over from other donors' samples. This specimen consisted of cultured CD8+ T cells from PBMCs, obtained from culture after CMV antigen stimulation. V and J are TRBV5-1 and TRBJ2-7, with 11 bases matching TRBD2. The CDR3, as DNA: TGCGCCAGCAGGTCTAGCGGGGGGACCGCCTACGAGCAGTACTTC. It yields the protein CASRSSGGTAYEQYF.